This T cell receptor (beta chain) was captured in a study of control samples from healthy donors and cancer patients. Some clones are missing from TCRdb's copy, which holds only in-frame ones; the method was immunoSEQ multiplex PCR. The table includes some 140,000 clones, just under 95% detected once. This CDR3 comprises 14 residues. V lost 7 bases and J 3 bases, leaving 12 bases between the germline ends. Germline values: CDR1 MDHEN, CDR2 SYDVKM. This clonotype was obtained from a man aged 25-40 years in good health. The chain uses TRBV28 and TRBJ2-2, with TRBD2 as a possible D gene (6 bases). Specimen: blood. CDR3 nucleotides: TGTGCCAGCATTCATAGCGGAGACACCGGGGAGCTGTTTTTT. Protein product: CASIHSGDTGELFF.